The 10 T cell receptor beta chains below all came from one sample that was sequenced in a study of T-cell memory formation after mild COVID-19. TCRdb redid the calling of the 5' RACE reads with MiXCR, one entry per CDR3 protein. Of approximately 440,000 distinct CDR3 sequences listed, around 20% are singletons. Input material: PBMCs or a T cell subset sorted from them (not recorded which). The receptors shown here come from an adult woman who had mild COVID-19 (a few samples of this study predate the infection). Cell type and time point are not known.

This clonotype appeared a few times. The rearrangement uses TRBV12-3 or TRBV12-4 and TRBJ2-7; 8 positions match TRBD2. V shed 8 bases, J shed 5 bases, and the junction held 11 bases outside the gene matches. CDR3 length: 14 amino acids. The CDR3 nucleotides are TGTGCCAGCGGCTATCAAGCGGGAGCCAACGAGCAGTACTTC. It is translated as CASGYQAGANEQYF.

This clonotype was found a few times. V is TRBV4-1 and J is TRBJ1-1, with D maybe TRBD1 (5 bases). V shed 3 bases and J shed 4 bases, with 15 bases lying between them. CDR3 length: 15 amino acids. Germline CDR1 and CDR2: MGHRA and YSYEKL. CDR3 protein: CASSQQGWIFTEAFF. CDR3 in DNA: TGCGCCAGCAGCCAGCAGGGTTGGATATTCACTGAAGCTTTCTTT.

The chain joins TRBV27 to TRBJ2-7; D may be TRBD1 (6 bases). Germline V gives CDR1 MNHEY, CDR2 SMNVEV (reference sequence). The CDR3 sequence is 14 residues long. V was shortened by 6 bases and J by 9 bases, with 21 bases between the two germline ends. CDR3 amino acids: CASRTIRDTNSQYF. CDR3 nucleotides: TGTGCCAGCAGAACAATCCGGGACACCAACTCGCAGTACTTC.

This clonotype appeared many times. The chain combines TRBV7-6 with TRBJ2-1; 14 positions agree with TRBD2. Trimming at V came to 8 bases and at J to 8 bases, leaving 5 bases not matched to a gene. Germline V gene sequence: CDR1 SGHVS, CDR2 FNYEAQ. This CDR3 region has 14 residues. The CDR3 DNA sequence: TGTGCCAGCCAAGGGACTAGCGGGGGCGATGAGCAGTTCTTC. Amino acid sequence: CASQGTSGGDEQFF.

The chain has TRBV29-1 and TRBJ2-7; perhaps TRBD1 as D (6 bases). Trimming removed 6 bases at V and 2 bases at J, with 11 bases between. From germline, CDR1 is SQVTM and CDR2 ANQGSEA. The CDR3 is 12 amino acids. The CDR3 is CSVGDTTYEQYF. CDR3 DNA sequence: TGCAGCGTCGGGGACACCACCTACGAGCAGTACTTC.

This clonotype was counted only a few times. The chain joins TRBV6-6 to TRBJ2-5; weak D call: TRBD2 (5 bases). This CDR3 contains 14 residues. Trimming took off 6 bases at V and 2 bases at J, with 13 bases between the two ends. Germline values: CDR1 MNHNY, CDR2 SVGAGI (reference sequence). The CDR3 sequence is CASRNGLIQETQYF. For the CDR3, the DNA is TGTGCCAGCAGGAACGGACTCATACAAGAGACCCAGTACTTC.

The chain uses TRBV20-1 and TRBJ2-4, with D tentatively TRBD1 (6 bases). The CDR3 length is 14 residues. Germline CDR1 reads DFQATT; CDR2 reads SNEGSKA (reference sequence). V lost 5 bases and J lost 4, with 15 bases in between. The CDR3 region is CSAPDSEGKNIQYF. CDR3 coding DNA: TGCAGTGCTCCGGACAGCGAGGGAAAAAACATTCAGTACTTC.

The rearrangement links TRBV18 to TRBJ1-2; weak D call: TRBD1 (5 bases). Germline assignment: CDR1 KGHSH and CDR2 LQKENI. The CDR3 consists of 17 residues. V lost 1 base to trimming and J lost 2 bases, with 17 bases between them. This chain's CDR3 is CASSPRGGSGDNYGYTF. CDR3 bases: TGTGCCAGCTCACCACGGGGGGGTTCAGGAGACAACTATGGCTACACCTTC.

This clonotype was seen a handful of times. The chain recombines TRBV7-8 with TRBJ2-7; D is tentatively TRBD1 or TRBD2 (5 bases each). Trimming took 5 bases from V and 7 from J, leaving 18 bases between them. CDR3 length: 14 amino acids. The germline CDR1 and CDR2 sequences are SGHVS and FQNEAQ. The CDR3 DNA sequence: TGTGCCAGCAGCCTCCCCCAGAGGGGCGGGGAGCAGTACTTC. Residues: CASSLPQRGGEQYF.

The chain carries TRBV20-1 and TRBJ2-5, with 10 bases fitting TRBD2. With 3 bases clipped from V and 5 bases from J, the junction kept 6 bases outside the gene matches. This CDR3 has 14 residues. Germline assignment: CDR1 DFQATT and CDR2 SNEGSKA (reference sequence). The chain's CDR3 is CSARVSGLAETQYF. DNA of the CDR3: TGCAGTGCTAGGGTATCGGGACTAGCGGAGACCCAGTACTTC.